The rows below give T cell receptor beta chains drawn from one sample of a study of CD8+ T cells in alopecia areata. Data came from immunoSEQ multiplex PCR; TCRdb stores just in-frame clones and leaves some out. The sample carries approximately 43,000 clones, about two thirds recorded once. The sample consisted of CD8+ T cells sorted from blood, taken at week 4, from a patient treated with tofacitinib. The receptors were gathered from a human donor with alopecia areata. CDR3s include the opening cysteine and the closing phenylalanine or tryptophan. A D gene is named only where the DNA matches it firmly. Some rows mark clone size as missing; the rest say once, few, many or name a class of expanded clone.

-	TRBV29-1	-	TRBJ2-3	TGCAGCGTAGAAGGTCTAGCGATAGGGACAGATACGCAGTATTTT	CSVEGLAIGTDTQYF
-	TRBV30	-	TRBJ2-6	TGTGCCTGGAAAGTGTATGGATCTGCTGGGGCCAACGTCCTGACTTTC	CAWKVYGSAGANVLTF
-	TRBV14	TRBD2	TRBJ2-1	TGTGCCAGCAGCCGGATACTAGCGGAGCAGTTCTTC	CASSRILAEQFF
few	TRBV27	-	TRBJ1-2	TGTGCCAGCAGTGAGCAAGGACAGACTGCGGCCTATGGCTACACCTTC	CASSEQGQTAAYGYTF
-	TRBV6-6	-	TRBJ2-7	TGTGCCAGCAGTTATTCGAAGGACGAGCAGTACTTC	CASSYSKDEQYF
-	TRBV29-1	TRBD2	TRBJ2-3	TGCAGCGTTGAAGGAGCTAGCGGAAGCACAGATACGCAGTATTTT	CSVEGASGSTDTQYF
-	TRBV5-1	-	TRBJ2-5	TGCGCCAGCAGCTTGGCCGGGGGTCCTCAAGAGACCCAGTACTTC	CASSLAGGPQETQYF
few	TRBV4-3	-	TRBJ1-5	TGCGCCAGCAGCCAAGCTTTGGGGGATAGCAATCAGCCCCAGCATTTT	CASSQALGDSNQPQHF
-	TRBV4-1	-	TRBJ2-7	TGCGCCAGCAGCCAAGAAGTCGGGTATGCCTACGAGCAGTACTTC	CASSQEVGYAYEQYF
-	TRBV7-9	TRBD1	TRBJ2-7	TGTGCCAGCAGCTTAGTGGACAGGGATCCGAGCTACGAGCAGTACTTC	CASSLVDRDPSYEQYF
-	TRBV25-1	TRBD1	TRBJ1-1	TGTGCCAGCAGTGAATCGACAGGGTCGACTGAAGCTTTCTTT	CASSESTGSTEAFF
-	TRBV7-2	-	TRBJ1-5	TGTGCCAGCAGCTTAGGGGACTCGGGGGGGCCCCAGCATTTT	CASSLGDSGGPQHF
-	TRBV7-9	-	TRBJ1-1	TGTGCCAGCAGCTTAGCGCAGGGTGTCTACACTGAAGCTTTCTTT	CASSLAQGVYTEAFF
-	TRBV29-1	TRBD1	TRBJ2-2	TGCAGCGTAGCCGTGGGGACAGCGAAGACCGGGGAGCTGTTTTTT	CSVAVGTAKTGELFF
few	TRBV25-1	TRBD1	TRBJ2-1	TGTGCCAGCAGTGACCAGGTTGGGACAGGGGGCAGGGATGAGCAGTTCTTC	CASSDQVGTGGRDEQFF
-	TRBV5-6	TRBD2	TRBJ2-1	TGTGCCAGCAGCTTGGCCAGCGGGGGGTATTCGATACAGTTCTTC	CASSLASGGYSIQFF
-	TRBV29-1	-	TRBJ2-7	TGCAGCGTCCGGGACTCCGAGCAGTACTTC	CSVRDSEQYF
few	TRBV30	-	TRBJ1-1	TGTGCCTGGAGTACAGGGTGGGACACTGAAGCTTTCTTT	CAWSTGWDTEAFF
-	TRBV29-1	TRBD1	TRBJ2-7	TGCAGCGTTGTTCGACAGGGGCTAACCTACGAGCAGTACTTC	CSVVRQGLTYEQYF
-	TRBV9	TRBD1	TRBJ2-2	TGTGCCAGCAGCATACGGACAGGGCTGAACACCGGGGAGCTGTTTTTT	CASSIRTGLNTGELFF
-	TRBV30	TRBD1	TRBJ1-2	TGTGCCTGGAACCCGGGACAGGGAATCTATGGCTACACCTTC	CAWNPGQGIYGYTF
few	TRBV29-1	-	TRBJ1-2	TGCAGCGTTGATCGAGGAGACTATGGCTACACCTTC	CSVDRGDYGYTF
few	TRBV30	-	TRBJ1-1	TGTGCCTGGAGTGCTGCTGGTGGCACTGAAGCTTTCTTT	CAWSAAGGTEAFF
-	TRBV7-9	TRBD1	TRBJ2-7	TGTGCCAGCAGCCCGCCGGGACAGGGGGCAAATGAGCAGTACTTC	CASSPPGQGANEQYF
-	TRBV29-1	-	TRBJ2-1	TGCAGCGTTGAAAGTCCGGGGGGCCCCAATGAGCAGTTCTTC	CSVESPGGPNEQFF
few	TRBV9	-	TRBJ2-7	TGTGCCAGCAGCGTCGGGACCGCTTCCTACGAGCAGTACTTC	CASSVGTASYEQYF
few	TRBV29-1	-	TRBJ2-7	TGCAGCGCCCGGGCCAGTGGAGAGCAGTACTTC	CSARASGEQYF